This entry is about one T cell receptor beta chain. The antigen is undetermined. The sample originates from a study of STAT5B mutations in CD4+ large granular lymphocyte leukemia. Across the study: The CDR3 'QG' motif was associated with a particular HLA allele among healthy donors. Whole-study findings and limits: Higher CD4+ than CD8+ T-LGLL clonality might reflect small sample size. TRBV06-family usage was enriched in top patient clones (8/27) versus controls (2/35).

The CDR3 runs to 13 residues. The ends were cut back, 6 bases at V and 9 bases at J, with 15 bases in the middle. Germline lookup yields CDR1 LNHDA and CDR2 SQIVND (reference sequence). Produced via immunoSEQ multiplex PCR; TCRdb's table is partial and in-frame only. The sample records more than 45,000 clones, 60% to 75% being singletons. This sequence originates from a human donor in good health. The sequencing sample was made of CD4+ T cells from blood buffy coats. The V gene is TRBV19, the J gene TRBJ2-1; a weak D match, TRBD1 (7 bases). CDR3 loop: CASRRNQGGEQFF. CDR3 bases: TGTGCCAGTAGACGAAACCAGGGGGGTGAGCAGTTCTTC.